The clone carrying this TCR beta chain was seen only a few times. The CDR3 length is 13 residues. The V and J ends lost 5 bases and 7 bases respectively, with 14 bases between them. Germline CDR1 is MDHEN and CDR2 is SYDVKM. The PCR made use of 60 Vbeta and 13 Jbeta primers. The repertoire was sequenced with immunoSEQ multiplex PCR; TCRdb's copy has only in-frame clones and lacks some. The sample consists of about 96,000 clones, 65% to 85% of them appearing once. The sample comes from a study of cytomegalovirus exposure and HLA in healthy donors. The chain recombines TRBV28 with TRBJ1-2, with TRBD1 as a possible D gene (6 bases). The receptor was derived from a woman aged 70-85 years in good health and CMV-seropositive. Sequenced sample: PBMCs. The CDR3 is CASSRTGKAGYTF. For the CDR3, the DNA is TGTGCCAGCAGTCGTACAGGGAAGGCTGGCTACACCTTC.